The TCR beta chain described here comes from a study of human T cells and chemical hapten exposure. This clonotype was seen a few times. V lost 5 bases, J lost 0 bases, and 11 bases lay in between. The CDR3 has 15 residues. Noted time point: healthy volunteer bleed at 2 weeks. Before extraction, the whole blood was not fractionated, and total RNA was taken from it. Library construction involved attaching unique molecular identifiers to individual cDNA molecules, which allowed quantitative, reproducible TCR counting. Original methodology: Individual samples carried between about 23,224 and 700,000 TCRs, with around 96,000 as the median. MiXCR, run by TCRdb on the RACE reads, gives a single entry per CDR3 protein. These V and J calls are TCRdb output, not the study's own analysis. The sample includes 130,000 or so distinct CDR3 sequences, approximately 9.5% of them seen just once.

V gene TRBV12-3 or TRBV12-4 combines with J gene TRBJ1-5; a possible D gene is TRBD1 (6 bases). The source of this sequence is a male donor in good health. Some clones in this sample may be carry-over from other donors' samples. What was sequenced was whole blood. The CDR3 is CASSRDTLSNQPQHF. CDR3 DNA sequence: TGTGCCAGCAGTCGGGACACCCTTAGCAATCAGCCCCAGCATTTT.